The subject of this entry is one TCR beta chain. Germline CDR1 reads SGHTA; CDR2 reads FQGTGA. CDR3 size: 12 residues. Trimming pared 5 bases from V and 7 bases from J, leaving 11 bases between. The authors' processing: Estimated nucleated cell counts came from reference gene primer amplification. Profiling relied on immunoSEQ multiplex PCR, and the TCRdb table lists in-frame clones only, not all of them. The DNA was the basis for D and trimming; V, J and clone size are from that table. The table has 250,000 to 300,000 clones, about 88% seen once. The source of the sample is a study of blood T cell repertoires in COVID-19.

The receptor comes from a man in his thirties or forties with active or convalescent COVID-19. V and J are TRBV7-3 and TRBJ2-5; D unresolved. The sample comprised peripheral blood. In DNA, the CDR3 is TGTGCCAGCAGCCACCCCAGTGGGACCCAGTACTTC. It specifies CASSHPSGTQYF.